Presented here are 12 T cell receptor beta chains from one specimen sequenced in a study of tumor and adjacent non-tumor tissue in lung cancer. The template was RNA from unsorted bulk tissue. The normal lung tissue was taken more than 3 cm from the tumor edge. A modified ARM-PCR protocol with three rounds of nested PCR amplified TCRbeta. TCRdb processed the multiplex PCR reads anew with MiXCR; each CDR3 protein has one entry. The sample comprises 100,000 or so distinct CDR3 sequences, less than 75% of which are singletons, and less than 20% rests with the top ten. Sequencing used distant non-tumor lung tissue. The source is a man aged 25-45 years with non-small cell lung cancer.

Notes on this clonotype: The CDR3 ends on some other residue instead of the conserved phenylalanine or tryptophan, so this is likely a read error. The J gene is TRBJ2-7, the V gene TRBV10-2; TRBD1 might be the D (6 bases). Germline V lookup: CDR1 WSHSY, CDR2 SAAADI. V was pared by 8 bases and J by 2 bases, with 13 bases between. The CDR3 runs 13 residues. DNA for the CDR3: TGCGCCAGCGGACGACAGGTCGCCTACGAGCAGTACCTC. As protein: CASGRQVAYEQYL.

Worth noting for this clonotype: Mismatch with germline at one junction end may stem from a read error. The chain carries TRBV11-1 and TRBJ2-2; 7 positions agree with TRBD2. Germline values: CDR1 SGHAT, CDR2 FQDESV (reference sequence). This CDR3 is built from 14 residues. Here the CDR3 reads CAISLGGRAGELFF. Here the CDR3 DNA reads TGTGCCATCAGCTTAGGAGGGAGGGCGGGGGAGCTGTTTTTT.

CDR3: CASRGTASGYTF. The CDR3 DNA sequence: TGTGCCAGCAGGGGCACCGCTAGTGGTTACACCTTC. This chain connects TRBV28 to TRBJ1-2; D is uncertain. CDR3 length: 12 residues. Germline loops: CDR1 MDHEN, CDR2 SYDVKM. V gave up 6 bases and J gave up 11 bases, with 16 bases separating them.

Remarks on this clonotype: A read error may account for a junction end that differs from germline. The chain has TRBV28 and TRBJ2-5; D tentatively fits TRBD1 or TRBD2 (5 bases each). The V gene's germline CDR1 is MDHEN and CDR2 SYDVKM. This CDR3 region has 14 residues. CDR3 DNA: TGTGCCGGCAGTACCCCGGGGACCCAAGAGACCAAGTACTTC. Its translation is CAGSTPGTQETKYF.

Worth noting for this clonotype: Mismatch with germline at one junction end may stem from a read error. The V and J genes are TRBV4-1 and TRBJ2-3; D gene ambiguous. The CDR3 runs 16 residues. Germline CDR1 is MGHRA and CDR2 is YSYEKL. The CDR3 bases are TGCGCCAGCAGGCCCAGTGGCTACCAGAGCGCAGAAACGCAGTATTTT. This gives the protein CASRPSGYQSAETQYF.

There are many counts of this clonotype. V is TRBV6-1 and J is TRBJ2-5, with TRBD1 as a possible D gene (6 bases). CDR1 and CDR2 from the germline V gene are MNHNS and SASEGT. V lost 7 bases and J lost 7, with 22 bases in between. This CDR3 has 15 amino acids. The CDR3 spells CASTLPGTRAGTQYF. The CDR3 bases are TGTGCCAGCACCCTACCCGGGACAAGGGCCGGGACCCAGTACTTC.

This clonotype was counted only a few times. A much larger clone is a single base away; this may be a read error. The CDR3 here is CVSSPRLARNEQFF. CDR3 nucleotide sequence: TGTGTCAGCTCACCGAGACTAGCCCGGAATGAGCAGTTCTTC. This sequence joins TRBV6-6 and TRBJ2-1; TRBD2 matches at 7 bases. The CDR3 length is 14 residues. From germline, CDR1 is MNHNY and CDR2 SVGAGI (reference sequence).

Notes on this clonotype: Its ends do not fully match the called genes, so a read error is possible. This chain joins TRBV12-3 or TRBV12-4 and TRBJ2-3; D is unresolved. The CDR3 runs to 13 residues. CDR3 sequence reads: CASSFGQCDTQYF. The CDR3 nucleotides are TGTGCCAGTAGTTTTGGGCAGTGTGATACGCAGTATTTT.

This clonotype appeared a few times. A much larger clone lies a single base off, so this may be a read error. The chain has TRBV20-1 and TRBJ1-1, with D unresolved. CDR3 length: 13 residues. The germline V gene has CDR1 DFQATT and CDR2 SNEGSKA (reference sequence). In DNA form, the CDR3 reads TGCAGTGCTAGAGAGGGCAGGTACACTGAAGCTCTCTTT. This translates into CSAREGRYTEALF.

Points on this clonotype: The conserved phenylalanine or tryptophan is not found at the CDR3 terminus, so this likely reflects a read error. V gene TRBV11-2 combines with J gene TRBJ2-5; no clear D. Germline values: CDR1 SGHAT, CDR2 FQNNGV. The V and J ends lost 0 bases and 5 bases respectively, with 7 bases between them. CDR3 size: 13 residues. CDR3 protein: CASSLEVPETQYV. CDR3 nucleotides: TGTGCCAGCAGCTTAGAGGTACCCGAGACCCAGTACGTC.

The chain carries TRBV24-1 and TRBJ2-5; TRBD1 matches 7 bases. V was pared by 3 bases and J by 2 bases, with 5 bases of the junction left unmatched. In germline, CDR1 is KGHDR, CDR2 SFDVKD. There are 15 residues in the CDR3. The CDR3 loop reads CATSDQGQQQETQYF. The DNA for the CDR3 is TGTGCCACCAGTGATCAGGGACAGCAACAAGAGACCCAGTACTTC.

This clonotype has more than one count but fewer than ten. The chain carries TRBV7-3 and TRBJ2-1; a possible D gene is TRBD2 (5 bases). V lost 5 bases, J lost 7 bases, and 18 bases lay in between. The CDR3 runs to 15 residues. CDR1 is SGHTA and CDR2 is FQGTGA in the germline V gene. The CDR3 reads CASSIGSSSHNEQFF. As DNA, the CDR3 is TGTGCCAGCAGCATTGGCTCTAGCTCTCATAATGAGCAGTTCTTC. The whole variable domain, filled in from reference TRBV7-3 and TRBJ2-1, reads GAGVSQTPSNKVTEKGKYVELRCDPISGHTALYWYRQSLGQGPEFLIYFQGTGAADDSGLPNDRFFAVRPEGSVSTLKIQRTERGDSAVYLCASSIGSSSHNEQFFGPGTRLTVL.